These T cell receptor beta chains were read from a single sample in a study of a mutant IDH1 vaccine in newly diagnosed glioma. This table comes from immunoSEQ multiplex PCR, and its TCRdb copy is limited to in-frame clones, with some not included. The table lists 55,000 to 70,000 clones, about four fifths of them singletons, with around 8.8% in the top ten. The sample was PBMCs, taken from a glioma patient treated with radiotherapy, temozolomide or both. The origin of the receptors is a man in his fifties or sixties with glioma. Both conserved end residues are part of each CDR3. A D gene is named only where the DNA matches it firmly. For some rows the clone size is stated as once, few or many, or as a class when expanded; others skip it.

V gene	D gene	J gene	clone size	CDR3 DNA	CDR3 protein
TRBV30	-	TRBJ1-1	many	TGTGCCTGGAGTGTGGGGAACACTGAAGCTTTCTTT	CAWSVGNTEAFF
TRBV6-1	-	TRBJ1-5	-	TGTGCCAGCAGTGAAGTTAACAGGCTGTCGAGGGGGGATCAGCCCCAGCATTTT	CASSEVNRLSRGDQPQHF
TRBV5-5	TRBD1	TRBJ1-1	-	TGTGCCAGCATGACCCAGGGGGTGAACACTGAAGCTTTCTTT	CASMTQGVNTEAFF
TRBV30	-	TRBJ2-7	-	TGTGCCTGGAGTGAAGCGGCCTACGAGCAGTACTTC	CAWSEAAYEQYF
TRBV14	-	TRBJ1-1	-	TGTGCCAGCAGCCGTAGCTTGAACACTGAAGCTTTCTTT	CASSRSLNTEAFF
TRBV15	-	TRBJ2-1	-	TGTGCCACCAGCAGAGATAAGGGCCTGAGATACAATGAGCAGTTCTTC	CATSRDKGLRYNEQFF
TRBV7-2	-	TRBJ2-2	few	TGTGCCAGCAGCTTGTCCACCGGGGAGCTGTTTTTT	CASSLSTGELFF
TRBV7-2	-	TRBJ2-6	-	TGTGCCAGCAGACGAGGGGACTCTGGGGCCAACGTCCTGACTTTC	CASRRGDSGANVLTF
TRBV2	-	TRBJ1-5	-	TGTGCCAGCAGTCCCCCGCCAAGGGGAAGTCAGCCCCAGCATTTT	CASSPPPRGSQPQHF
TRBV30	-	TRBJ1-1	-	TGTGCCTGGAGTATTACATGGGACACTGAAGCTTTCTTT	CAWSITWDTEAFF
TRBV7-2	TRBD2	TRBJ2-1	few	TGTGCCAGCACCCGGGAAGTAGCGGGGCAGTTCTTC	CASTREVAGQFF
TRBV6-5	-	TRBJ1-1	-	TGTGCCAGCAGTCTAGCTGCGGGCGCTGAAGCTTTCTTT	CASSLAAGAEAFF
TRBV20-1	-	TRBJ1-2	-	TGCAGTGCTGGAAGGGGGGGAAGCACCTTC	CSAGRGGSTF
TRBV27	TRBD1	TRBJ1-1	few	TGTGCCAGCAGTCATACAGGGGGCGGGAACACTGAAGCTTTCTTT	CASSHTGGGNTEAFF
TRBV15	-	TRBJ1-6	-	TGTGCCACCAGCAGGTCCGGTTCACCCCTCCACTTT	CATSRSGSPLHF
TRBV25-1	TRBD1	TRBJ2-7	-	TGTGCCAGCAGTGACAGGGGGCCCTACGAGCAGTACTTC	CASSDRGPYEQYF
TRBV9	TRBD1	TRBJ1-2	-	TGTGCCAGCAGCCGGGACAGGGCCCCTAACTATGGCTACACCTTC	CASSRDRAPNYGYTF
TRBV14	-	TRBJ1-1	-	TGTGCCAGCAGCCAAGCCCCAGAGAACACTGAAGCTTTCTTT	CASSQAPENTEAFF
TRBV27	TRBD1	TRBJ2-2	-	TGTGCCACCAATACAGGGGGCCGGGCCGGGGAGCTGTTTTTT	CATNTGGRAGELFF
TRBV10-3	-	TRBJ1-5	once	TGTGCCATCTCGTCCAACTTGCAGCCCCAGCATTTT	CAISSNLQPQHF
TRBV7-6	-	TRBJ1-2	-	TGTGCCAGCAGCCCCCGGGAGGGGAGGGATGGCTACACCTTC	CASSPREGRDGYTF
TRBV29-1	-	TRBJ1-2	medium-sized	TGCAGCGTTGCTAAGCTCCGGGACCCCTTCGGCTACACCTTC	CSVAKLRDPFGYTF
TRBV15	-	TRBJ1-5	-	TGTGCCACCAGCCCCCTGGGGCGGGGCAATCAGCCCCAGCATTTT	CATSPLGRGNQPQHF
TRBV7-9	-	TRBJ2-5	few	TGTGCCAGCAGCCCGGGACGGGAGACGGAGACCCAGTACTTC	CASSPGRETETQYF
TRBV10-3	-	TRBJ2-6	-	TGTGCCATCCATGAGGCTACTGGGGCCAACGTCCTGACTTTC	CAIHEATGANVLTF
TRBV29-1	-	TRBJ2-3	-	TGCAGCGTGCCGGATGGAGAATCCTTCCAAGATACGCAGTATTTT	CSVPDGESFQDTQYF
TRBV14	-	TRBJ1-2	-	TGTGCCAGCAGCCCACACGGCGGTAGTTATGGCTACACCTTC	CASSPHGGSYGYTF
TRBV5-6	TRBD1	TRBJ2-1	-	TGTGCCAGCAGCTTGGAAAGGGGGCCGGATGAGCAGTTCTTC	CASSLERGPDEQFF
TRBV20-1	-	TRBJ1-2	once	TGCAGTGCTAGAGTAACCTATGGCTACACCTTC	CSARVTYGYTF
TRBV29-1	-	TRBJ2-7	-	TGCAGCGTTGGAACCTCCTACGAGCAGTACTTC	CSVGTSYEQYF
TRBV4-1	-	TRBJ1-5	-	TGCGCCAGCAGCCAAGGGGCCCCCCAGCCCCAGCATTTT	CASSQGAPQPQHF
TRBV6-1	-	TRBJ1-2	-	TGTGCCAGCAGCGTCTCTCAGGGGACCGGCTATGGCTACACCTTC	CASSVSQGTGYGYTF
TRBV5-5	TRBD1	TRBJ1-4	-	TGTGCCAGCAGCTTGGTTGGGGGACAGGAAAAACTGTTTTTT	CASSLVGGQEKLFF
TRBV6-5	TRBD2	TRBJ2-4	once	TGTGCCAGCAGTTATGGGGAGGGAAACATTCAGTACTTC	CASSYGEGNIQYF
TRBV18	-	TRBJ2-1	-	TGTGCCAGCTCCCCTGGGGATGCCTCCAATGAGCAGTTCTTC	CASSPGDASNEQFF
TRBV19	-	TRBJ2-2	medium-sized	TGTGCCAGTAGCTCCATAACTCTCACCGGGGAGCTGTTTTTT	CASSSITLTGELFF
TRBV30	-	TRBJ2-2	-	TGTGCCTGGAGTGGACAGGCGACCGGGGAGCTGTTTTTT	CAWSGQATGELFF
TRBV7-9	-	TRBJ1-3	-	TGTGCCAGCAGCTTAGGTGGGGGTCCTGGAAACACCATATATTTT	CASSLGGGPGNTIYF
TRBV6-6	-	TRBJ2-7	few	TGTGCCAGCACCACAGGTAGCTACGAGCAGTACTTC	CASTTGSYEQYF
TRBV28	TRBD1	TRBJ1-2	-	TGTGCCAGCAGTCGGACAGGGGGCGCGGGTGGCTACACCTTC	CASSRTGGAGGYTF
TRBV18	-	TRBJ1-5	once	TGTGCCAGCTCACCCCTCCCGAGGGGCGGGCCCCAGCATTTT	CASSPLPRGGPQHF
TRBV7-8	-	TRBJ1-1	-	TGTGCCAGCGGCAGACTAGAGACGGGCACTGAAGCTTTCTTT	CASGRLETGTEAFF
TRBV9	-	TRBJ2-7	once	TGTGCCAGCAGCGTAAATCCATCCTACGAGCAGTACTTC	CASSVNPSYEQYF
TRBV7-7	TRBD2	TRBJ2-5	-	TGTGCTAGCAGCTTAGGGGAGGGCTTAGGGGAGACCCAGTACTTC	CASSLGEGLGETQYF
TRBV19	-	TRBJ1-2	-	TGTGCCAGTAGTAGAGACAGTAACTATGGCTACACCTTC	CASSRDSNYGYTF
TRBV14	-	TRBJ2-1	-	TGTGCCAGCAGCCCCTTCCAAGGTCGGGAGCAGTTCTTC	CASSPFQGREQFF